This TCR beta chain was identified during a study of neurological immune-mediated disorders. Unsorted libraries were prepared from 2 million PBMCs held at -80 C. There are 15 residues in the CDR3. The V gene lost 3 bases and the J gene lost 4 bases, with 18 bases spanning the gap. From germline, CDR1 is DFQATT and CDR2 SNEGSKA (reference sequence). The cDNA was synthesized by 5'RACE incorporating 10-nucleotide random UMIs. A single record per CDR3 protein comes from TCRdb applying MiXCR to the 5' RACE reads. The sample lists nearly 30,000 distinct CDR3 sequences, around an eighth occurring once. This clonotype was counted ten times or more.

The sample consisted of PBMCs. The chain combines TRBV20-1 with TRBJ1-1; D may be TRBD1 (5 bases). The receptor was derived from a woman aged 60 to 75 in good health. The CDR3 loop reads CSARDPGGLGTEAFF. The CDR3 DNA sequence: TGCAGTGCTAGGGACCCGGGGGGGTTGGGCACTGAAGCTTTCTTT.